These 30 T cell receptor beta chains were sequenced from one sample in a study of cytomegalovirus exposure and HLA in healthy donors. Data came from immunoSEQ multiplex PCR; TCRdb stores just in-frame clones and leaves some out. The table has some 140,000 clones, roughly 86% seen once. Sequenced input: PBMCs. The origin of the receptors is a woman in her thirties in good health and CMV-seronegative.

This clone was recorded a few times. This chain links TRBV7-3 with TRBJ2-3; 15 bases are a match to TRBD2. In germline, CDR1 is SGHTA, CDR2 FQGTGA. The J segment lost 4 bases and the V segment lost 5 bases, leaving 7 bases of the junction unmatched. This CDR3 region has 17 residues. In DNA, the CDR3 is TGTGCCAGCAGCCCGAGGACTAGCGGGGGGGCGGCAGATACGCAGTATTTT. Its translation: CASSPRTSGGAADTQYF.

The chain links TRBV9 to TRBJ1-1; 7 bases line up with TRBD1. Looked up from germline, CDR1 is SGDLS and CDR2 is YYNGEE. V shed 3 bases and J 7 bases; nucleotides not matched to a gene: 15. This CDR3 has 16 residues. The chain's CDR3 is CASSAPEGTEEGEAFF. For the CDR3, the DNA is TGTGCCAGCAGCGCCCCCGAGGGGACAGAAGAGGGTGAAGCTTTCTTT. Based on the CDR3 plus reference TRBV9 and TRBJ1-1, the full variable domain is DSGVTQTPKHLITATGQRVTLRCSPRSGDLSVYWYQQSLDQGLQFLIQYYNGEERAKGNILERFSAQQFPDLHSELNLSSLELGDSALYFCASSAPEGTEEGEAFFGQGTRLTVV.

This clone was seen just once. V gene TRBV15 combines with J gene TRBJ1-3; 7 bases are a match to TRBD1. J lost 0 bases, V lost 3 bases, and 8 bases had no gene match. The CDR3 contains 17 residues. Germline V CDR1 and CDR2: LNHNV, YYDKDF (reference sequence). The CDR3 region is CATSRDIGTASGNTIYF. The CDR3 nucleotides are TGTGCCACCAGCAGGGACATTGGGACAGCCTCTGGAAACACCATATATTTT.

The chain has TRBV6-1 and TRBJ2-7; D is uncertain. In germline, CDR1 is MNHNS, CDR2 SASEGT. V dropped 6 bases and J dropped 3 bases, with 12 bases sitting between them. The CDR3 length is 13 residues. CDR3 DNA sequence: TGTGCCAGCAGCAACTCGCTTAACTACGAGCAGTACTTC. Translation gives CASSNSLNYEQYF.

The V and J genes are TRBV28 and TRBJ1-1; 8 nucleotides align to TRBD1. Germline CDR1 MDHEN, CDR2 SYDVKM. CDR3 length: 15 amino acids. V gave up 6 bases and J gave up 1 base; unmatched junction bases: 7. CDR3 sequence reads: CASSMPGQGNTEAFF. In DNA, the CDR3 is TGTGCCAGCAGCATGCCCGGACAGGGGAACACTGAAGCTTTCTTT.

For the CDR3, the DNA is TGTGCCAGCAGCTTAGTGCCAGGGGTAGCGGGGGCCCAAGAGACCCAGTACTTC. Its protein is CASSLVPGVAGAQETQYF. V usage is TRBV7-8 and J usage is TRBJ2-5; 9 positions agree with TRBD2. CDR3 length: 18 residues. The V gene's germline CDR1 is SGHVS and CDR2 FQNEAQ. V trimming: 1 base; J trimming: 1 base; junction bases outside the gene matches: 10.

J is TRBJ2-7 and V is TRBV5-1; no firm D call. Trimming pared 0 bases from V and 2 bases from J, leaving 12 bases between. This CDR3 is 15 amino acids long. The V gene's germline CDR1 is SGHRS and CDR2 YFSETQ. As DNA, the CDR3 is TGCGCCAGCAGCTTGGAGGCAGGCCGAACCTACGAGCAGTACTTC. Protein sequence: CASSLEAGRTYEQYF.

A word on this clone: An end of the junction does not agree with germline; a read error may underlie this. This rearrangement joins TRBV6-6 to TRBJ2-3; 7 nucleotides line up with TRBD1. The CDR3 is made up of 13 amino acids. Germline lookup yields CDR1 MNHNY and CDR2 SVGAGI (reference sequence). CDR3 amino acids: CATGTAISDTQYF. In nucleotides, the CDR3 is TGCGCTACGGGGACAGCAATATCAGATACGCAGTATTTT.

The CDR3 is CASSPQGAATNEKLFF. CDR3 in DNA: TGTGCCAGCTCACCACAGGGGGCTGCAACTAATGAAAAACTGTTTTTT. The rearrangement joins TRBV18 to TRBJ1-4, with 7 bases identical to TRBD1. Germline V gene sequence: CDR1 KGHSH, CDR2 LQKENI. The junction had 2 bases not matched to a gene; V was cut back by 1 base and J by 0 bases. The CDR3 extends over 16 amino acids.

This clone appeared many times. The chain uses TRBV19 and TRBJ2-7, with TRBD2 matching over 9 bases. Germline loops: CDR1 LNHDA, CDR2 SQIVND (reference sequence). The CDR3 loop spans 13 amino acids. Trimming at V came to 4 bases and at J to 7 bases, leaving 5 bases not matched to a gene. CDR3 residues: CASSTAGGREQYF. The CDR3 coding sequence is TGTGCCAGTAGTACTGCGGGGGGGAGGGAGCAGTACTTC.

The chain has TRBV6-5 and TRBJ1-2, with 7 bases lining up with TRBD1. The CDR3 contains 14 residues. CDR1 MNHEY and CDR2 SVGAGI come from the germline V gene. Germline trimming cut 6 bases from V and 4 bases from J; bases unmatched to any gene: 8. The CDR3 sequence: CASRHRDRVYGYTF. CDR3 nucleotide sequence: TGTGCCAGCAGACACCGGGACAGAGTCTATGGCTACACCTTC.

This clone showed up just a few times. CDR3 sequence (DNA): TGTGCCAGCAGTTATATCGGGGGGGTATCCTATGGCTACACCTTC. Residues: CASSYIGGVSYGYTF. The chain has TRBV6-5 and TRBJ1-2; D possibly corresponds to TRBD1 (5 bases). Germline values: CDR1 MNHEY, CDR2 SVGAGI. The CDR3 extends over 15 amino acids. Trimming pared 3 bases from V and 4 bases from J, leaving 15 bases between.

A single count supports this clone. The V gene is TRBV15, the J gene TRBJ1-6; D gene uncertain. The CDR3 covers 17 residues. V dropped 0 bases and J dropped 10 bases, with 19 bases sitting between them. Germline V lookup: CDR1 LNHNV, CDR2 YYDKDF (reference sequence). The CDR3 spells CATSRDSRRVVGSPLHF. The CDR3 DNA follows: TGTGCCACCAGCAGAGATTCTAGGCGGGTTGTCGGCTCACCCCTCCACTTT.

The J gene is TRBJ1-5, the V gene TRBV18; 8 nucleotides line up with TRBD1. CDR3 length: 14 amino acids. Germline CDR1 and CDR2: KGHSH and LQKENI. Trimming took 3 bases from V and 8 from J; bases not matched to a gene: 6. This chain's CDR3 is CASSPDQGAKPQHF. In nucleotides, the CDR3 is TGTGCCAGCTCACCCGATCAGGGGGCCAAGCCCCAGCATTTT.

This clone was counted only a few times. The rearrangement joins TRBV2 to TRBJ1-1; D is perhaps TRBD1 (5 bases). Germline V CDR1 and CDR2: SNHLY, FYNNEI. The CDR3 contains 14 residues. The germline V and J ends were trimmed by 6 bases and 1 base, with 12 bases remaining between them. The CDR3 region is CASREQAWNTEAFF. In nucleotides, the CDR3 is TGTGCCAGCAGAGAACAGGCTTGGAACACTGAAGCTTTCTTT.

With regard to this clone: The sample holds other DNA sequences that translate to the same CDR3. The chain recombines TRBV9 with TRBJ2-1; TRBD2 matches 14 bases. The length of the CDR3 is 15 residues. Germline V gives CDR1 SGDLS, CDR2 YYNGEE. After removal of 2 bases from V and 7 bases from J, the junction contained 2 bases not matched to a gene. The DNA of the CDR3 is TGTGCCAGCAGCGTGACTAGCGGGGGGGCTAATGAGCAGTTCTTC. Its translation is CASSVTSGGANEQFF.

The chain couples TRBV10-3 to TRBJ2-1, with 9 bases lining up with TRBD1. Germline loops: CDR1 ENHRY, CDR2 SYGVKD. The V segment lost 2 bases and the J segment 9 bases; nucleotides outside the gene matches: 2. This CDR3 region has 13 residues. The CDR3 nucleotides are TGTGCCATCAGTGAGGGACAGGGGAGTGAGCAGTTCTTC. Protein product: CAISEGQGSEQFF.

The rearrangement uses TRBV27 and TRBJ1-6; the D gene is possibly TRBD1 (5 bases). CDR3 length: 18 residues. Germline V CDR1 and CDR2: MNHEY, SMNVEV (reference sequence). V was trimmed by 8 bases and J by 3 bases, leaving 23 bases between them. CDR3: CASGYRGKSPLYNSPLHF. DNA for the CDR3: TGTGCCAGCGGGTATAGGGGAAAAAGTCCCCTCTATAATTCACCCCTCCACTTT.

This chain connects TRBV6-1 to TRBJ2-1; 10 nucleotides line up with TRBD2. Germline values: CDR1 MNHNS, CDR2 SASEGT. V lost 1 base, J lost 6 bases, and 3 bases stayed unmatched. The CDR3 contains 15 residues. CDR3 residues: CASSEEIAGGNEQFF. The CDR3 nucleotides read TGTGCCAGCAGTGAAGAAATAGCGGGGGGCAATGAGCAGTTCTTC.

The J gene is TRBJ1-1, the V gene TRBV5-1, with TRBD1 identical over 7 bases. V shed 0 bases and J 1 base; nucleotides not matched to a gene: 6. From germline, CDR1 is SGHRS and CDR2 YFSETQ. This CDR3 has 16 residues. CDR3 loop: CASSLEGAGKNTEAFF. For the CDR3, the DNA is TGCGCCAGCAGCTTGGAGGGGGCGGGGAAGAACACTGAAGCTTTCTTT.

This chain links TRBV9 with TRBJ2-1, with D perhaps TRBD1 (6 bases). Trimming took 2 bases from V and 10 from J, leaving 10 bases between them. Germline V gives CDR1 SGDLS, CDR2 YYNGEE. The CDR3 spans 12 residues. The CDR3 bases are TGTGCCAGCAGCGTGTCAGGACAGGAGCAGTTCTTC. This translates into CASSVSGQEQFF. Full variable domain (missing parts from reference TRBV9 and TRBJ2-1): DSGVTQTPKHLITATGQRVTLRCSPRSGDLSVYWYQQSLDQGLQFLIQYYNGEERAKGNILERFSAQQFPDLHSELNLSSLELGDSALYFCASSVSGQEQFFGPGTRLTVL.

CDR3 coding DNA: TGTGCCACACAAGACCGACTAGCGGGGGGGACAGATACGCAGTATTTT. This codes for CATQDRLAGGTDTQYF. This chain connects TRBV10-3 to TRBJ2-3; 14 bases fit TRBD2. Germline V gives CDR1 ENHRY, CDR2 SYGVKD. Trimming cost V 10 bases and J 3 bases; bases outside gene matches: 9. The CDR3 covers 16 residues.

J is TRBJ2-3 and V is TRBV7-9, with D perhaps TRBD1 (7 bases). Germline V gene sequence: CDR1 SEHNR, CDR2 FQNEAQ (reference sequence). This CDR3 has 15 residues. Trimming left V 6 bases short and J 0 bases short, with 13 bases between. The CDR3 sequence: CASSQQGTSTDTQYF. The DNA for the CDR3 is TGTGCCAGCAGTCAACAGGGGACTAGCACAGATACGCAGTATTTT.

This chain links TRBV15 with TRBJ2-3; 8 nucleotides match TRBD2. There are 15 residues in the CDR3. The ends lost 8 bases at V and 5 bases at J; junction bases unmatched: 12. Germline V gene data show CDR1 as LNHNV and CDR2 as YYDKDF (reference sequence). The CDR3: CATGRRDGGGDTQYF. DNA of the CDR3: TGTGCCACCGGACGAAGGGACGGGGGGGGAGATACGCAGTATTTT.

V usage is TRBV29-1 and J usage is TRBJ1-2, with 10 bases lining up with TRBD1. V shed 7 bases and J 5 bases; nucleotides not matched to a gene: 10. The CDR3 contains 14 residues. The germline V gene encodes CDR1 SQVTM and CDR2 ANQGSEA. The DNA for the CDR3 is TGCAGCGCCGTTAAAAGACAGGGGGCGTATGGCTACACCTTC. This sequence encodes CSAVKRQGAYGYTF.

This chain uses TRBV28 with TRBJ2-7, with 9 bases aligning to TRBD1. V lost 6 bases to trimming and J lost 4 bases; unmatched junction nucleotides: 10. The CDR3 consists of 15 residues. Germline V lookup: CDR1 MDHEN, CDR2 SYDVKM. In nucleotides, the CDR3 is TGTGCCAGCAGGACATCCGGGACAGGGAAATACGAGCAGTACTTC. It yields the protein CASRTSGTGKYEQYF.

This clone came up a few times. The chain couples TRBV6-5 to TRBJ1-3, with TRBD1 matching over 7 bases. Germline V CDR1 and CDR2: MNHEY, SVGAGI. V dropped 6 bases and J dropped 4; count of bases not matched to a gene: 6. CDR3 length: 14 residues. The CDR3 region is CASRTGFSGNTIYF. The DNA of the CDR3 is TGTGCCAGCAGGACAGGGTTTTCCGGAAACACCATATATTTT.

The J gene is TRBJ1-3, the V gene TRBV7-6; D unresolved. V lost 4 bases to trimming and J lost 0 bases, with 16 bases between them. CDR1 and CDR2 from the germline V gene are SGHVS and FNYEAQ. The CDR3 contains 17 residues. As DNA, the CDR3 is TGTGCCAGCAGCTCCTTCTCTAGCACTGGCTCTGGAAACACCATATATTTT. As protein: CASSSFSSTGSGNTIYF.

The rearrangement links TRBV6-1 to TRBJ1-1; D remains unclear. The CDR3 covers 13 residues. The germline gives CDR1 MNHNS, CDR2 SASEGT. The ends were cut back, 5 bases at V and 0 bases at J, with 7 bases in the middle. Written as DNA, the CDR3 is TGTGCCAGCAGTCACGGTATGAACACTGAAGCTTTCTTT. It encodes CASSHGMNTEAFF.

The chain couples TRBV19 to TRBJ2-7, with 10 bases aligning to TRBD1. J lost 1 base, V lost 5 bases, and 5 bases had no gene match. The CDR3 runs 15 residues. Per the germline V gene, CDR1 is LNHDA and CDR2 is SQIVND (reference sequence). The CDR3 region is CASSVPGQGSYEQYF. As DNA, the CDR3 is TGTGCCAGTAGTGTCCCGGGACAGGGGTCCTACGAGCAGTACTTC.